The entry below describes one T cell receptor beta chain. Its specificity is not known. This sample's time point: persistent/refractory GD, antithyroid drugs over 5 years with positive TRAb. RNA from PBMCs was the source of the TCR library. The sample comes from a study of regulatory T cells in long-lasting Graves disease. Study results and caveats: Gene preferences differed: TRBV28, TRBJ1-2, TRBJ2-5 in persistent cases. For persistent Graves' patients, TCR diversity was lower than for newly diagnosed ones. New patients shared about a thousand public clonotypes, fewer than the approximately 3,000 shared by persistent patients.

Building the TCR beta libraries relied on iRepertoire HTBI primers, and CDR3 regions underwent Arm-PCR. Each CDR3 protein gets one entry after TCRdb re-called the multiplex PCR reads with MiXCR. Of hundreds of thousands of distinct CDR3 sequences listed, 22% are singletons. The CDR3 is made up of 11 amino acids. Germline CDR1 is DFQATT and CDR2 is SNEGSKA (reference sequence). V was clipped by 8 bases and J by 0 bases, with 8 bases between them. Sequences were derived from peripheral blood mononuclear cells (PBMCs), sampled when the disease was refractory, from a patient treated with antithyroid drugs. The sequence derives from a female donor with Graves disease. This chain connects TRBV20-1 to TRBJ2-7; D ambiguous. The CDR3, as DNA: TGCAGTTCTCTCAGCTCCTACGAGCAGTACTTC. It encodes CSSLSSYEQYF.